A selection of T cell receptor beta chains follows, all from one sample in a study of PD-1 blockade in classical Hodgkin lymphoma. TCRdb's copy holds only in-frame clones and misses some; the assay was immunoSEQ multiplex PCR. The sample holds fewer than 100,000 clones, roughly 92% seen once. The sample in question was peripheral blood mononuclear cells (PBMCs), obtained at baseline. The source is a human donor with classical Hodgkin lymphoma. Both conserved end residues are part of each CDR3. The D gene is left open where the match is weak. The size entry is marked missing in some rows and otherwise reads once, few, many or a size class.

J gene | clone size | D gene | V gene | CDR3 protein | CDR3 DNA
TRBJ1-5 | - | - | TRBV6-5 | CASSVATINQPQHF | TGTGCCAGCAGTGTCGCCACGATCAATCAGCCCCAGCATTTT
TRBJ2-2 | - | TRBD2 | TRBV2 | CASRRLAGVTGELFF | TGTGCCAGCAGAAGACTAGCGGGAGTCACCGGGGAGCTGTTTTTT
TRBJ1-2 | - | - | TRBV6-6 | CASTQPDRTANYGYTF | TGTGCCAGCACCCAACCCGACCGAACCGCTAACTATGGCTACACCTTC
TRBJ1-1 | - | TRBD1 | TRBV2 | CASRGQENTEAFF | TGTGCCAGCAGGGGACAGGAGAACACTGAAGCTTTCTTT
TRBJ2-5 | few | - | TRBV28 | CASSPPAQETQYF | TGTGCCAGCAGTCCCCCGGCCCAAGAGACCCAGTACTTC
TRBJ1-4 | - | TRBD1 | TRBV6-6 | CASSRDRGNEKLFF | TGTGCCAGCAGTCGGGACAGGGGAAATGAAAAACTGTTTTTT
TRBJ1-4 | - | - | TRBV30 | CASGWGTTNEKLFF | TGTGCCTCGGGATGGGGGACAACTAATGAAAAACTGTTTTTT
TRBJ2-3 | - | TRBD2 | TRBV10-3 | CAISGSSGSADTQYF | TGTGCCATCAGTGGATCTAGCGGGAGTGCAGATACGCAGTATTTT
TRBJ2-1 | - | TRBD2 | TRBV25-1 | CASSSFRAGAGYEQFF | TGTGCCAGCAGCTCTTTTCGTGCGGGAGCCGGGTATGAGCAGTTCTTC
TRBJ2-7 | - | - | TRBV27 | CASSSAYEQYF | TGTGCCAGCAGTAGCGCCTACGAGCAGTACTTC
TRBJ1-5 | - | TRBD1 | TRBV7-8 | CASGQGHQPQHF | TGTGCCTCAGGACAGGGGCATCAGCCCCAGCATTTT
TRBJ1-5 | - | - | TRBV9 | CASSVGSHQPQHF | TGTGCCAGCAGTGTGGGGAGCCATCAGCCCCAGCATTTT
TRBJ1-2 | - | TRBD1 | TRBV28 | CASRLGQGAGYGYTF | TGTGCCAGCAGGCTAGGGCAGGGGGCGGGGTATGGCTACACCTTC
TRBJ2-3 | - | - | TRBV13 | CASSRKSGYSTDTQYF | TGTGCCAGCAGCCGAAAAAGCGGATATAGCACAGATACGCAATATTTT